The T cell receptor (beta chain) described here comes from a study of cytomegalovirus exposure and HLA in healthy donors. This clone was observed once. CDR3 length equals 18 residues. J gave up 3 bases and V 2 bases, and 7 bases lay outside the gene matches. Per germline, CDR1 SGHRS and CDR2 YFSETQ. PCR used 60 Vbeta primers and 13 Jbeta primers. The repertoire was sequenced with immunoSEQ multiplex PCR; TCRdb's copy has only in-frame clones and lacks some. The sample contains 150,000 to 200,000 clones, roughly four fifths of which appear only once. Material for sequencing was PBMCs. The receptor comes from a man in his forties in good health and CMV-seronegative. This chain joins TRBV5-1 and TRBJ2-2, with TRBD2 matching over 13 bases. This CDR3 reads CASSLRTSGGADTGELFF. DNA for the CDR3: TGCGCCAGCAGCTTACGAACTAGCGGGGGGGCCGACACCGGGGAGCTGTTTTTT.